The 21 T cell receptor beta chains presented below share a single source sample, sequenced in a study of T cell responses to AZD1222 COVID-19 vaccine. Data came from immunoSEQ multiplex PCR; TCRdb stores just in-frame clones and leaves some out. This table holds tens of thousands of clones, over 75% found once. The source was peripheral blood, collected on day 0 of AZD1222 vaccination. The receptors stem from an adult in good health.

The chain couples TRBV19 to TRBJ1-4; D remains unclear. The length of the CDR3 is 15 residues. The germline gives CDR1 LNHDA, CDR2 SQIVND (reference sequence). Trimming stripped 5 bases from V and 4 bases from J, with 14 bases between. Here the CDR3 DNA reads TGTGCCAGTAGTTCCTCAGAGCCTGGTAATGAAAAACTGTTTTTT. Translating gives CASSSSEPGNEKLFF.

The chain recombines TRBV18 with TRBJ2-5; possibly TRBD1 for D (6 bases). The CDR3 has 15 amino acids. V lost 3 bases and J 1 base, leaving 12 bases between the germline ends. Germline V gene lookup returns CDR1 KGHSH and CDR2 LQKENI. CDR3 protein: CASSPTQGAQETQYF. Here the CDR3 DNA reads TGTGCCAGCTCACCGACACAGGGAGCCCAAGAGACCCAGTACTTC. The whole variable domain, remainder taken from reference TRBV18 and TRBJ2-5, is NAGVMQNPRHLVRRRGQEARLRCSPMKGHSHVYWYRQLPEEGLKFMVYLQKENIIDESGMPKERFSAEFPKEGPSILRIQQVVRGDSAAYFCASSPTQGAQETQYFGPGTRLLVL.

This clone is a singleton in its sample. This chain links TRBV18 with TRBJ2-1; D gene ambiguous. Germline loops: CDR1 KGHSH, CDR2 LQKENI. The CDR3 totals 13 residues. V gave up 3 bases and J gave up 13 bases, with 16 bases separating them. The CDR3 spells CASSPDSISPQFF. CDR3 in DNA: TGTGCCAGCTCACCCGACTCCATCTCCCCCCAGTTCTTC.

The chain recombines TRBV4-1 with TRBJ2-5; 10 nucleotides agree with TRBD2. V was pared by 4 bases and J by 2 bases, with 19 bases of the junction left unmatched. The CDR3 is 20 residues long. The germline CDR1 and CDR2 sequences are MGHRA and YSYEKL. CDR3 sequence: CASSLNPSTSGTGLQETQYF. The DNA of the CDR3 is TGCGCCAGCAGCCTCAACCCCTCAACTAGCGGGACCGGATTACAAGAGACCCAGTACTTC.

V and J are TRBV6-2 or TRBV6-3 and TRBJ1-5, with a weak D call TRBD1 (6 bases). The germline V gene has CDR1 MNHEY and CDR2 SVGEGT. This CDR3 contains 15 residues. V was shortened by 5 bases and J by 4 bases, with 15 bases between the two germline ends. CDR3 amino acids: CASSLNRVGNQPQHF. The CDR3 DNA reads as TGTGCCAGCAGTCTAAACAGGGTTGGGAATCAGCCCCAGCATTTT.

This chain joins TRBV6-5 and TRBJ1-5; D possibly corresponds to TRBD1 (5 bases). The CDR3 sequence is 13 residues long. CDR1 is MNHEY and CDR2 is SVGAGI in the germline V gene. The V end was cut by 7 bases, the J end by 2 bases, with 9 bases between. CDR3 region: CASTQVGNQPQHF. CDR3 nucleotides: TGTGCCAGCACACAGGTGGGCAATCAGCCCCAGCATTTT.

Concerning this clone: The likely explanation is a read error, given a far larger clone one base away. The chain couples TRBV2 to TRBJ1-1, with a tentative D call TRBD1 (6 bases). Trimming removed 5 bases at V and 1 base at J, with 8 bases between. Germline CDR1 SNHLY, CDR2 FYNNEI. There are 13 residues in the CDR3. The CDR3, as DNA: TGTGCCAGCAGTAAACAGGGGAACACTGAAGCTTTCTTT. It specifies CASSKQGNTEAFF.

The table lists this clone with a count of one. The chain carries TRBV27 and TRBJ1-2; TRBD1 aligns across 7 bases. Trimming at V came to 3 bases and at J to 3 bases, leaving 4 bases not matched to a gene. Germline V gives CDR1 MNHEY, CDR2 SMNVEV (reference sequence). This CDR3 region has 14 residues. The CDR3 sequence is CASSFLGQDYGYTF. Written as DNA, the CDR3 is TGTGCCAGCAGTTTCCTCGGACAGGACTATGGCTACACCTTC.

This clone was counted a single time. The rearrangement joins TRBV18 to TRBJ2-3; no reliable D call. The germline V gene encodes CDR1 KGHSH and CDR2 LQKENI. The CDR3 extends over 13 amino acids. Trimming shortened V by 6 bases and J by 2 bases, and 9 bases separated the two germline ends. The CDR3 sequence is CASSPISTDTQYF. CDR3 bases: TGTGCCAGCTCGCCCATTTCCACAGATACGCAGTATTTT.

The sample holds a few counts of this clone. The J gene is TRBJ2-7, the V gene TRBV3-1 (or the pseudogene TRBV3-2), with D perhaps matching TRBD1 (5 bases). Germline assignment: CDR1 LGHDT and CDR2 YNNKEL (reference sequence). V was shortened by 0 bases and J by 4 bases, with 13 bases between the two germline ends. The CDR3 length is 15 residues. The CDR3 region has the DNA TGTGCCAGCAGCCAAGATGGGGTCAGGGCTTACGAGCAGTACTTC. This sequence encodes CASSQDGVRAYEQYF.

V gene TRBV7-6 combines with J gene TRBJ2-2; 8 positions match TRBD2. CDR1 and CDR2 (germline): SGHVS, FNYEAQ. The CDR3 covers 16 residues. With 3 bases clipped from V and 1 base from J, the junction kept 4 bases outside the gene matches. CDR3 DNA sequence: TGTGCCAGCAGCTTCGGGGGGGATCTGAACACCGGGGAGCTGTTTTTT. Its protein is CASSFGGDLNTGELFF.

The chain employs TRBV3-1 (or the pseudogene TRBV3-2) and TRBJ2-4; D is perhaps TRBD2 (6 bases). The V end lost 1 base, the J end lost 9 bases, and 7 bases lay between the germline ends. The CDR3 has 12 amino acids. Germline CDR1 reads LGHDT; CDR2 reads YNNKEL (reference sequence). DNA of the CDR3: TGTGCCAGCAGCCAAGCTAGCGCCATTCAGTACTTC. Amino acid sequence: CASSQASAIQYF.

This chain connects TRBV5-4 to TRBJ2-1; 8 bases are shared with TRBD2. Germline CDR1 SGHNT, CDR2 YYREEE (reference sequence). This CDR3 has 15 residues. The V segment lost 4 bases and the J segment 2 bases; nucleotides outside the gene matches: 5. CDR3 DNA sequence: TGTGCCAGCAGCAACGGGGGGGTAACCTACAATGAGCAGTTCTTC. Translation: CASSNGGVTYNEQFF. The variable domain in full, completed from reference TRBV5-4 and TRBJ2-1, reads ETGVTQSPTHLIKTRGQQVTLRCSSQSGHNTVSWYQQALGQGPQFIFQYYREEENGRGNFPPRFSGLQFPNYSSELNVNALELDDSALYLCASSNGGVTYNEQFFGPGTRLTVL.

The CDR3 nucleotides are TGTGCCAGCAGCTTGGGGGACAGGGATAGATTGATTGTCTACACCTTC. Its translation is CASSLGDRDRLIVYTF. This chain uses TRBV5-4 with TRBJ1-2; 9 bases map to TRBD1. Germline CDR1 and CDR2: SGHNT and YYREEE (reference sequence). The CDR3 is made up of 16 amino acids. V was clipped by 0 bases and J by 10 bases; unmatched bases: 13.

The table lists this clone with a few counts. The chain uses TRBV30 and TRBJ1-6; D call uncertain. V was cut by 4 bases and J by 7 bases, with 11 bases left in between. Germline CDR1 reads GTSNPN; CDR2 reads SVGIG (reference sequence). The CDR3 contains 13 residues. The CDR3 bases are TGTGCCTGGAAGGCGGAGGTGAATTCACCCCTCCACTTT. Amino acids: CAWKAEVNSPLHF. The full variable domain, in which reference TRBV30 and TRBJ1-6 provide the parts outside the CDR3, is SQTIHQWPATLVQPVGSPLSLECTVEGTSNPNLYWYRQAAGRGLQLLFYSVGIGQISSEVPQNLSASRPQDRQFILSSKKLLLSDSGFYLCAWKAEVNSPLHFGNGTRLTVT.

The genes are TRBV5-1 and TRBJ1-1; D is unclear. Germline V gives CDR1 SGHRS, CDR2 YFSETQ. The CDR3 consists of 14 residues. V lost 4 bases, J lost 1 base, and 11 bases lay in between. CDR3 sequence reads: CASSGNSGNTEAFF. As DNA, the CDR3 is TGCGCCAGCAGCGGAAACTCAGGGAACACTGAAGCTTTCTTT.

J is TRBJ2-7 and V is TRBV5-6, with D possibly being TRBD2 (7 bases). Germline assignment: CDR1 SGHDT and CDR2 YYEEEE. The germline V and J ends were trimmed by 1 base and 2 bases, with 13 bases remaining between them. This CDR3 is 15 amino acids long. CDR3: CASSLLGGTTYEQYF. The CDR3 DNA reads as TGTGCCAGCAGCTTGCTGGGGGGGACAACCTACGAGCAGTACTTC.

This CDR3 is CASSVNPRENSPLHF. The CDR3 DNA follows: TGTGCCAGCAGCGTAAATCCCCGGGAGAATTCACCCCTCCACTTT. The chain combines TRBV9 with TRBJ1-6, with D hard to call. The length of the CDR3 is 15 residues. The germline CDR1 and CDR2 sequences are SGDLS and YYNGEE. With 1 base removed from V and 7 bases from J, the gap between germline ends came to 12 bases.

The chain joins TRBV29-1 to TRBJ1-1; maybe TRBD1 (5 bases). V was trimmed by 4 bases and J by 0 bases, leaving 9 bases between them. Germline loops: CDR1 SQVTM, CDR2 ANQGSEA. The CDR3 is made up of 13 amino acids. The CDR3 DNA reads TGCAGCGTTGGGGGGACGATGAACACTGAAGCTTTCTTT. Its translation is CSVGGTMNTEAFF.

V usage is TRBV3-1 (or the pseudogene TRBV3-2) and J usage is TRBJ2-1; D is undetermined. The CDR3 length is 11 residues. Trimming took 4 bases from V and 9 from J, leaving 7 bases between them. Per germline, CDR1 LGHDT and CDR2 YNNKEL (reference sequence). CDR3 amino acids: CASSRAGEQFF. CDR3 nucleotide sequence: TGTGCCAGCAGCCGGGCCGGTGAGCAGTTCTTC.

J is TRBJ2-2 and V is TRBV7-7; a possible D gene is TRBD2 (6 bases). The CDR3 length is 15 residues. V lost 6 bases to trimming and J lost 5 bases, with 16 bases between them. Germline CDR1 is SSHAT and CDR2 is FNYEAQ (reference sequence). The CDR3 region has the DNA TGTGCCAGCAGGCGGGACCCCATTGGGACCGGGGAGCTGTTTTTT. Translated: CASRRDPIGTGELFF.